This paragraph covers one T cell receptor (beta chain) sequence. Its antigen remains unknown. The sample belongs to a study of T cells in Graves' hyperthyroidism and ophthalmopathy. Notes on the study in general: Using 13 V-J features, a model discriminated ophthalmopathy from stable hyperthyroidism.

Ophthalmopathy patients showed a Clinical Activity Score of at least 3, NOSPECS grade of at least 4 and duration under 3 months. The junction had 15 bases not matched to a gene; V was cut back by 8 bases and J by 4 bases. Germline values: CDR1 SGHAT, CDR2 FQNNGV. CDR3 size: 18 residues. Using RNA transcripts as the source, TCR beta CDR3 regions were amplified. When the TCR CDR3 underwent first-round RT-PCR, the HTBI primer set was used. Each CDR3 protein gets one entry after TCRdb re-called the multiplex PCR reads with MiXCR. Found here are about 600,000 distinct CDR3 sequences, over 12% of them singletons; the top ten hold 6.5% to 9%.

The chain employs TRBV11-2 and TRBJ2-3; 13 bases line up with TRBD2. Sample: blood. The receptor's source is a woman aged 18 to 35 with Graves' ophthalmopathy. CDR3 nucleotides: TGTGCCAGCGGAGACCGACACGGCGGACTAGCGGGGGCAGATACGCAGTATTTT. Its protein product is CASGDRHGGLAGADTQYF.